Each of the 32 T cell receptor beta chains below was sequenced from the same sample in a study of T cells in Graves' hyperthyroidism and ophthalmopathy. Authors of the study amplified TCR beta CDR3 regions from RNA transcripts. First-round RT-PCR targeting the TCR CDR3 was performed with the HTBI primer set. Using its own MiXCR run on the multiplex PCR reads, TCRdb lists one record per CDR3 protein. Seen here are some 800,000 distinct CDR3 sequences, over 35% observed once, and the top ten hold roughly 8.3%. Sequences were obtained from blood. Every receptor here comes from a man in his late teens or twenties with Graves' hyperthyroidism.

This clonotype has a single count. The chain is built from TRBV10-3 and TRBJ1-6; 8 positions agree with TRBD1. With 10 bases clipped from V and 8 bases from J, the junction kept 4 bases outside the gene matches. From germline, CDR1 is ENHRY and CDR2 SYGVKD. This CDR3 is built from 12 residues. As DNA, the CDR3 is TGTGCCACCAGACAGGGGCATTCACCCCTCCACTTT. Protein: CATRQGHSPLHF.

As DNA, the CDR3 is TGTGCCAGCAGGCTCGGCAAGAACACTGAAGCTTTCTTT. As protein: CASRLGKNTEAFF. This chain connects TRBV6-5 to TRBJ1-1, with unresolved D. The CDR3 has 13 amino acids. With 6 bases removed from V and 1 base from J, the gap between germline ends came to 9 bases. CDR1 is MNHEY, CDR2 SVGAGI, per germline.

This clonotype was detected a few times. The chain couples TRBV19 to TRBJ1-6, with 10 nucleotides matching TRBD1. The CDR3 consists of 15 residues. After removal of 5 bases from V and 9 bases from J, the junction contained 7 bases not matched to a gene. Germline V gene lookup returns CDR1 LNHDA and CDR2 SQIVND (reference sequence). The CDR3 protein is CASSRDRGLSSPLHF. The CDR3 DNA reads TGTGCCAGTAGTCGCGACAGGGGGCTTAGTTCACCCCTCCACTTT.

This clonotype was seen a handful of times. The junction does not match germline at one end; this may be a read error. The chain recombines TRBV20-1 with TRBJ2-7, with 10 nucleotides matching TRBD1. The CDR3 covers 12 residues. The germline V gene encodes CDR1 DFQATT and CDR2 SNEGSKA (reference sequence). Here the CDR3 DNA reads TGCAGTGCTAGAGATAGGGGGACAGGGGAAAACTTC. It yields the protein CSARDRGTGENF.

A word on this clonotype: A read error may explain this, as a much larger clone is one base away. The V and J genes are TRBV2 and TRBJ1-4, with D unclear. The CDR3 runs to 14 residues. CDR1 and CDR2 from the germline V gene are SNHLY and FYNNEI. The V and J ends lost 6 bases and 4 bases respectively, with 12 bases between them. The CDR3 loop reads CASRDPRLNEKLFF. CDR3 nucleotide sequence: TGTGCCAGCAGAGACCCACGGCTTAATGAAAAACTGTTTTTT.

The genes are TRBV20-1 and TRBJ1-1; 7 bases agree with TRBD1. The CDR3 sequence is 14 residues long. The trim removed 5 bases at V and 0 bases at J, leaving 6 bases unmatched. Per germline, CDR1 DFQATT and CDR2 SNEGSKA (reference sequence). The CDR3 DNA sequence: TGCAGTGCTCCACCAGGGGGAATGAACACTGAAGCTTTCTTT. It is translated as CSAPPGGMNTEAFF.

The chain uses TRBV7-9 and TRBJ2-5, with 7 nucleotides matching TRBD1. Germline trimming cut 5 bases from V and 1 base from J; bases unmatched to any gene: 7. Germline V gene sequence: CDR1 SEHNR, CDR2 FQNEAQ (reference sequence). This CDR3 is 15 amino acids long. The CDR3 DNA reads as TGTGCCAGCAGCCTGGTGGGACAGTTCCAAGAGACCCAGTACTTC. This encodes CASSLVGQFQETQYF. Based on the CDR3 plus reference TRBV7-9 and TRBJ2-5, the full variable domain is DTGVSQNPRHKITKRGQNVTFRCDPISEHNRLYWYRQTLGQGPEFLTYFQNEAQLEKSRLLSDRFSAERPKGSFSTLEIQRTEQGDSAMYLCASSLVGQFQETQYFGPGTRLLVL.

There are many counts of this clonotype. The CDR3 reads CASTKDRGTVRNQPQHF. The CDR3 nucleotides read TGTGCCAGCACCAAGGACAGGGGAACTGTTCGCAATCAGCCCCAGCATTTT. This chain joins TRBV2 and TRBJ1-5; TRBD1 agrees at 9 bases. With V trimmed by 7 bases and J by 2 bases, 12 bases remained unmatched. The CDR3 loop spans 17 amino acids. Germline CDR1 reads SNHLY; CDR2 reads FYNNEI.

A word on this clonotype: At one boundary the junction diverges from the germline segment, which might be a read error. The V and J genes are TRBV7-8 and TRBJ1-1; possible D gene TRBD1, 5 bases. The V gene's germline CDR1 is SGHVS and CDR2 FQNEAQ. This CDR3 contains 13 residues. The chain's CDR3 is CASSPRDGTEASF. The CDR3 region has the DNA TGTGCCAGCAGCCCCAGGGACGGCACTGAAGCTTCCTTT.

In its sample, this clonotype was seen a few times. The chain recombines TRBV4-1 with TRBJ2-7, with TRBD1 matching over 7 bases. The CDR3 spans 13 residues. The ends lost 4 bases at V and 6 bases at J; junction bases unmatched: 6. The V gene's germline CDR1 is MGHRA and CDR2 YSYEKL. This CDR3 reads CASSPGQDGEQYF. DNA for the CDR3: TGCGCCAGCAGCCCCGGACAGGATGGCGAGCAGTACTTC.

This clonotype was recorded a few times. V usage is TRBV19 and J usage is TRBJ2-6; 10 bases line up with TRBD1. The germline gives CDR1 LNHDA, CDR2 SQIVND (reference sequence). V shed 8 bases and J 4 bases; nucleotides not matched to a gene: 14. The CDR3 has 18 residues. In DNA, the CDR3 is TGTGCCAGTGGGCCGACAGGGGGCCTTTCGGACGGGGCCAACGTCCTGACTTTC. This gives the protein CASGPTGGLSDGANVLTF.

The CDR3 loop is CASSQVRDRTQPQHF. Here the CDR3 DNA reads TGCGCCAGCAGCCAAGTCCGAGACAGGACACAGCCCCAGCATTTT. This chain connects TRBV4-1 to TRBJ1-5; D possibly corresponds to TRBD1 (6 bases). CDR1 is MGHRA and CDR2 is YSYEKL in the germline V gene. CDR3 length equals 15 residues. Trimming shortened V by 1 base and J by 7 bases, and 14 bases separated the two germline ends.

This clonotype occurred once. The chain recombines TRBV9 with TRBJ2-2; 12 bases map to TRBD2. The CDR3 covers 16 residues. Germline-derived CDR1 and CDR2 are SGDLS and YYNGEE. V gave up 4 bases and J gave up 7 bases; unmatched junction bases: 8. The CDR3 sequence is CASSIRLAGVNGELFF. CDR3 DNA sequence: TGTGCCAGCAGCATTCGACTAGCGGGAGTAAACGGGGAGCTGTTTTTT.

This clonotype was recorded many times. The genes are TRBV7-9 and TRBJ2-5; 10 positions agree with TRBD2. This CDR3 is built from 15 residues. J gave up 4 bases and V 5 bases, and 7 bases lay outside the gene matches. CDR1 is SEHNR, CDR2 FQNEAQ, per germline (reference sequence). The CDR3 loop is CASSPGLAGVETQYF. CDR3 nucleotides: TGTGCCAGCAGCCCTGGCCTAGCGGGAGTAGAGACCCAGTACTTC.

This clonotype was detected ten times or more. The gene calls are TRBV2 and TRBJ1-2; no clear D. CDR3 size: 11 residues. Trimming cost V 9 bases and J 2 bases, with 7 bases left between them. Germline V lookup: CDR1 SNHLY, CDR2 FYNNEI. The CDR3, as DNA: TGTGCCAGTAGTCCCAACTATGGCTACACCTTC. Its protein product is CASSPNYGYTF.

There are many counts of this clonotype. This chain connects TRBV7-2 to TRBJ1-3; D uncertain. This CDR3 spans 15 amino acids. CDR1 is SGHTA, CDR2 FQGNSA, per germline. Between the trimmed V and J ends, which lost 5 bases and 0 bases, there was a span of 11 bases. Here the CDR3 reads CASSSARVSGNTIYF. The CDR3, as DNA: TGTGCCAGCAGCAGCGCCAGAGTCTCTGGAAACACCATATATTTT.

This clonotype was seen a handful of times. The junction does not match germline at one end; this may be a read error. The CDR3 DNA sequence: TGTGCCAGCAGCCCAGCGAGGGGCACAGATACGCAGTATTTT. Encoded protein: CASSPARGTDTQYF. The V call is TRBV7-1, the J call TRBJ2-3; D is possibly TRBD2 (5 bases). TRBV7-1 is identified as an open reading frame with a role that is uncertain. The CDR3 runs 14 residues.

For this clonotype: One junction end disagrees with the germline gene, perhaps due to a read error. The CDR3 sequence: CATGRDRGWTEAFF. The CDR3 region has the DNA TGTGCCACCGGCAGAGATAGGGGGTGGACTGAAGCTTTCTTT. The chain recombines TRBV15 with TRBJ1-1, with a weak D call TRBD1 (6 bases). Looked up from germline, CDR1 is LNHNV and CDR2 is YYDKDF (reference sequence). This CDR3 is 14 amino acids long.

Points on this clonotype: At one end the junction does not follow the germline gene, possibly because of a read error. The V gene is TRBV10-3, the J gene TRBJ2-7; 13 bases are a match to TRBD2. Germline-derived CDR1 and CDR2 are ENHRY and SYGVKD. This CDR3 spans 16 amino acids. CDR3 DNA sequence: TGCAGTGCTGCCGGGACTAGCGGGATTTCCTCCTACGAGCAGTACTTC. Its protein product is CSAAGTSGISSYEQYF.

The sample holds one count of this clonotype. This could be a read error, since a much larger clone is one nucleotide away. No conserved phenylalanine or tryptophan ends this CDR3, so it is likely a read error. V and J are TRBV12-3 or TRBV12-4 and TRBJ1-4; possibly TRBD1 for D (5 bases). V dropped 3 bases and J dropped 10 bases, with 12 bases sitting between them. The CDR3 has 13 residues. The CDR3 region is CASSLAQGGKLFL. The CDR3 nucleotides are TGTGCCAGCAGTTTGGCCCAGGGCGGAAAACTGTTTTTA.

Ten or more counts support this clonotype. The V call is TRBV20-1, the J call TRBJ2-5; the match to TRBD1 covers 8 bases. The CDR3 totals 13 residues. Germline loops: CDR1 DFQATT, CDR2 SNEGSKA (reference sequence). V gave up 6 bases and J gave up 4 bases; unmatched junction bases: 7. This CDR3 reads CSAIGQGVETQYF. CDR3 nucleotide sequence: TGCAGTGCCATCGGACAGGGCGTAGAGACCCAGTACTTC.

V and J are TRBV9 and TRBJ1-2; D gene uncertain. Trimming removed 4 bases at V and 3 bases at J, with 16 bases between. Germline CDR1 is SGDLS and CDR2 is YYNGEE. The length of the CDR3 is 15 residues. The CDR3 DNA sequence: TGTGCCAGCAGCCCCACTAGGGCTAACTACTATGGCTACACCTTC. This codes for CASSPTRANYYGYTF.

This clonotype was detected ten times or more. The chain joins TRBV20-1 to TRBJ1-3, with D unresolved. The CDR3 is made up of 13 amino acids. V dropped 6 bases and J dropped 2 bases, with 11 bases sitting between them. The germline V gene has CDR1 DFQATT and CDR2 SNEGSKA (reference sequence). For the CDR3, the DNA is TGCAGTGCGCCGATCCATACTGGAAACACCATATATTTT. This encodes CSAPIHTGNTIYF.

The rearrangement uses TRBV14 and TRBJ1-4, with a weak D call TRBD1 (5 bases). Deletions cut 4 bases from V and 8 bases from J, with 14 bases between. Germline V gene data show CDR1 as SGHDN and CDR2 as FVKESK. The CDR3 spans 14 residues. CDR3 sequence (DNA): TGTGCCAGCAGCCCCCTTGGGGGTTGGGAAAAACTGTTTTTT. It encodes CASSPLGGWEKLFF.

The CDR3 DNA is TGCAGTGCTAGGGGGGGGTCCGGGGAGCAGTACTTC. Protein product: CSARGGSGEQYF. The chain recombines TRBV20-1 with TRBJ2-7; the match to TRBD2 covers 7 bases. Germline trimming cut 3 bases from V and 7 bases from J; bases unmatched to any gene: 6. This CDR3 spans 12 amino acids. Looked up from germline, CDR1 is DFQATT and CDR2 is SNEGSKA (reference sequence).

This clonotype was picked up many times. The V call is TRBV2, the J call TRBJ1-5; 8 bases fit TRBD1. This CDR3 contains 13 residues. The V gene end was trimmed by 7 bases and the J gene end by 3 bases; junction bases not matched to a gene: 2. The germline CDR1 and CDR2 sequences are SNHLY and FYNNEI. The CDR3 bases are TGTGCCAGCAAGGGACAGGCCAATCAGCCCCAGCATTTT. Protein sequence: CASKGQANQPQHF.

This rearrangement joins TRBV10-3 to TRBJ1-1; TRBD1 aligns across 9 bases. CDR3 length: 15 residues. V gave up 10 bases and J gave up 1 base; unmatched junction bases: 10. From germline, CDR1 is ENHRY and CDR2 SYGVKD. This CDR3 reads CASLSRGQGNTEAFF. CDR3 coding DNA: TGTGCCAGCCTTTCGAGGGGACAGGGGAACACTGAAGCTTTCTTT.

Concerning this clonotype itself: One end of the junction varies from germline; a read error may be responsible. V gene TRBV7-2 combines with J gene TRBJ1-4; 8 bases are shared with TRBD1. Germline V gives CDR1 SGHTA, CDR2 FQGNSA. CDR3 length: 16 residues. CDR3 sequence: CASSQAEGQANEKLFF. CDR3 sequence (DNA): TGCGCCAGCAGCCAAGCGGAGGGACAGGCTAATGAAAAACTGTTTTTT.

The chain links TRBV7-2 to TRBJ1-3; D uncertain. The CDR3 totals 12 residues. Germline CDR1 and CDR2: SGHTA and FQGNSA. V gave up 5 bases and J gave up 9 bases, with 11 bases separating them. CDR3 coding DNA: TGTGCCAGCAGCCCTCGAGACGCCACCATATATTTT. Translated: CASSPRDATIYF.

CDR3 DNA: TGTGCCAGCAGTCTGGGGGGACCGGGACAGGGATCCTACGAGCAGTACTTC. This encodes CASSLGGPGQGSYEQYF. The chain uses TRBV6-1 and TRBJ2-7; 9 bases match TRBD1. V lost 5 bases and J lost 1; bases outside the gene matches: 12. The length of the CDR3 is 17 residues. Germline CDR1 MNHNS, CDR2 SASEGT.

This clonotype was detected ten times or more. The chain recombines TRBV15 with TRBJ1-5, with D tentatively TRBD1 (5 bases). Germline V CDR1 and CDR2: LNHNV, YYDKDF (reference sequence). The CDR3 is 14 amino acids. V was shortened by 2 bases and J by 10 bases, with 15 bases between the two germline ends. The CDR3 DNA reads TGTGCCACCAGCAGATCCGAGGGGAGAATACCCCAGCATTTT. It translates to CATSRSEGRIPQHF.

The chain employs TRBV7-1 and TRBJ2-5; TRBD2 matches at 13 bases. TRBV7-1 has ORF status, its function being uncertain. The CDR3 length is 16 residues. J lost 2 bases, V lost 3 bases, and 3 bases had no gene match. In DNA form, the CDR3 reads TGTGCCAGCAGCTCTGTGACTAGCGGGGGGCAAGAGACCCAGTACTTC. It codes for CASSSVTSGGQETQYF.